Below, 22 T cell receptor beta chains from the same sample are listed, as sequenced in a study of OX40 agonist ivuxolimab in advanced cancers. Only in-frame clones appear in the TCRdb table, and some are missing; sequencing was by immunoSEQ multiplex PCR. Among 33,000 or so clones listed, around 87% were seen once. The material was CD4+ or CD8+ T cells sorted from blood, obtained in a trial of the OX40 agonist ivuxolimab. The origin of the receptors is an adult with an advanced solid tumor such as melanoma, head and neck, liver or kidney cancer.

This chain connects TRBV6-6 to TRBJ1-3; D not resolved. The germline V and J ends were trimmed by 6 bases and 6 bases, with 12 bases remaining between them. The CDR3 covers 13 residues. Germline lookup yields CDR1 MNHNY and CDR2 SVGAGI (reference sequence). The CDR3 is CASRALNVNTIYF. The CDR3 nucleotides are TGTGCCAGCAGGGCCCTAAATGTAAACACCATATATTTT.

V usage is TRBV11-2 and J usage is TRBJ2-1; 12 positions agree with TRBD2. The germline V gene encodes CDR1 SGHAT and CDR2 FQNNGV. There are 15 residues in the CDR3. The trim removed 5 bases at V and 8 bases at J, leaving 7 bases unmatched. Written as DNA, the CDR3 is TGTGCCAGCAGCGCACTAGCGGGAGGCACGCATGAGCAGTTCTTC. Translation gives CASSALAGGTHEQFF.

The chain has TRBV5-8 and TRBJ2-3; TRBD1 matches 7 bases. Germline V gives CDR1 SGHTS, CDR2 YDEGEE. The CDR3 is 15 residues long. Losses at the gene ends were 2 bases for V and 3 bases for J; bases not matched to a gene: 6. CDR3: CASSLNRGWTDTQYF. The CDR3 DNA reads TGTGCCAGCAGCTTAAACAGGGGTTGGACAGATACGCAGTATTTT.

In DNA, the CDR3 is TGTGCCAGCAGTGTATTAGCGCCCTACGAGCAGTACTTC. Translated, it gives CASSVLAPYEQYF. V and J are TRBV6-1 and TRBJ2-7; D might be TRBD2 (5 bases). The V end was cut by 4 bases, the J end by 2 bases, with 9 bases between. The CDR3 covers 13 residues. The V gene's germline CDR1 is MNHNS and CDR2 SASEGT.

The chain recombines TRBV5-6 with TRBJ2-7; TRBD1 is a possible D gene (6 bases). Germline loops: CDR1 SGHDT, CDR2 YYEEEE. Deletions cut 0 bases from V and 1 base from J, with 11 bases between. The CDR3 is 15 amino acids. CDR3 in DNA: TGTGCCAGCAGCTTGGTCGTACAGGGTTCCTACGAGCAGTACTTC. Its protein is CASSLVVQGSYEQYF.

This clone was picked up one time. The gene calls are TRBV5-1 and TRBJ2-5, with D maybe TRBD1 (6 bases). Germline loops: CDR1 SGHRS, CDR2 YFSETQ. V was pared by 6 bases and J by 5 bases, with 23 bases between. The CDR3 is made up of 16 amino acids. The CDR3 reads CASMFGSQGIGETQYF. CDR3 bases: TGCGCCAGCATGTTCGGGTCCCAGGGGATCGGGGAGACCCAGTACTTC.

The J gene is TRBJ2-2, the V gene TRBV5-4; 11 bases map to TRBD2. Germline CDR1 and CDR2: SGHNT and YYREEE (reference sequence). V lost 4 bases to trimming and J lost 2 bases; unmatched junction nucleotides: 4. The CDR3 has 16 residues. CDR3 loop: CASSAGTSGNTGELFF. The CDR3 DNA sequence: TGTGCCAGCAGCGCCGGGACTAGCGGTAACACCGGGGAGCTGTTTTTT.

The chain has TRBV6-1 and TRBJ1-4; 10 bases agree with TRBD1. The CDR3 has 16 residues. Germline V gives CDR1 MNHNS, CDR2 SASEGT. The trim removed 0 bases at V and 8 bases at J, leaving 6 bases unmatched. This CDR3 is CASSEAWGQGSEKLFF. The CDR3 nucleotides are TGTGCCAGCAGTGAAGCGTGGGGACAGGGGTCCGAAAAACTGTTTTTT.

The chain links TRBV6-7 to TRBJ2-5; 11 bases align to TRBD2. TRBV6-7 is sorted into the ORF group, with uncertain function. V gave up 2 bases and J gave up 5 bases; unmatched junction bases: 13. The CDR3 is 18 residues long. In DNA, the CDR3 is TGTGCCAGCAGTTACCCGTTACCTCCGGGACTAGCGGAGGAGACCCAGTACTTC. Its protein product is CASSYPLPPGLAEETQYF.

The chain is built from TRBV28 and TRBJ1-2; D is uncertain. Between the trimmed V and J ends, which lost 3 bases and 2 bases, there was a span of 4 bases. This CDR3 comprises 12 residues. Looked up from germline, CDR1 is MDHEN and CDR2 is SYDVKM. Written as DNA, the CDR3 is TGTGCCAGCAGTTTGACGAACTATGGCTACACCTTC. It translates to CASSLTNYGYTF.

The chain uses TRBV15 and TRBJ2-7; 7 nucleotides agree with TRBD2. The CDR3 sequence is 17 residues long. Looked up from germline, CDR1 is LNHNV and CDR2 is YYDKDF (reference sequence). The ends lost 1 base at V and 3 bases at J; junction bases unmatched: 12. The CDR3 DNA follows: TGTGCCACCAGCAGAGTACTAACCGGGACTACTAACTACGAGCAGTACTTC. It specifies CATSRVLTGTTNYEQYF. Based on the CDR3 plus reference TRBV15 and TRBJ2-7, the full variable domain is DAMVIQNPRYQVTQFGKPVTLSCSQTLNHNVMYWYQQKSSQAPKLLFHYYDKDFNNEADTPDNFQSRRPNTSFCFLDIRSPGLGDTAMYLCATSRVLTGTTNYEQYFGPGTRLTVT.

J is TRBJ2-5 and V is TRBV5-1; TRBD1 agrees at 7 bases. The J segment lost 3 bases and the V segment lost 4 bases, leaving 6 bases of the junction unmatched. The CDR3 spans 14 residues. From germline, CDR1 is SGHRS and CDR2 YFSETQ. The CDR3 coding sequence is TGCGCCAGCAGCCTCAATACAGGGGAAGAGACCCAGTACTTC. Translated, it gives CASSLNTGEETQYF. The complete variable domain, with remaining parts taken from reference TRBV5-1 and TRBJ2-5, reads KAGVTQTPRYLIKTRGQQVTLSCSPISGHRSVSWYQQTPGQGLQFLFEYFSETQRNKGNFPGRFSGRQFSNSRSEMNVSTLELGDSALYLCASSLNTGEETQYFGPGTRLLVL.

J is TRBJ2-2 and V is TRBV14; tentative D call: TRBD1 (5 bases). The CDR3 consists of 17 residues. Trimming took off 0 bases at V and 4 bases at J, with 15 bases between the two ends. The germline V gene has CDR1 SGHDN and CDR2 FVKESK. CDR3 sequence: CASSQEGQGRGTGELFF. The DNA of the CDR3 is TGTGCCAGCAGCCAAGAGGGGCAGGGTAGAGGCACCGGGGAGCTGTTTTTT.

This clone was picked up one time. The rearrangement joins TRBV10-3 to TRBJ1-1; 7 nucleotides line up with TRBD1. V gave up 5 bases and J gave up 3 bases; unmatched junction bases: 6. The CDR3 has 14 amino acids. Per germline, CDR1 ENHRY and CDR2 SYGVKD. The CDR3 bases are TGTGCCATCAGTTCGACAGGGCCTGACACTGAAGCTTTCTTT. Residues: CAISSTGPDTEAFF.

V gene TRBV5-8 combines with J gene TRBJ2-1; weak D call: TRBD1 (6 bases). V was trimmed by 0 bases and J by 2 bases, leaving 9 bases between them. Germline lookup yields CDR1 SGHTS and CDR2 YDEGEE. This CDR3 comprises 15 residues. CDR3 protein: CASSLVGGPYNEQFF. The CDR3 nucleotides read TGTGCCAGCAGCTTGGTAGGGGGTCCCTACAATGAGCAGTTCTTC.

V and J are TRBV5-8 and TRBJ2-7; a weak D match, TRBD1 (6 bases). The CDR3 sequence is 15 residues long. CDR1 and CDR2 (germline): SGHTS, YDEGEE. V lost 1 base and J lost 2, with 13 bases in between. Written as DNA, the CDR3 is TGTGCCAGCAGCTTGTCTGGGACACCGACCTACGAGCAGTACTTC. It translates to CASSLSGTPTYEQYF.

V usage is TRBV6-1 and J usage is TRBJ2-2; 7 positions agree with TRBD1. The CDR3 runs to 14 residues. CDR1 and CDR2 (germline): MNHNS, SASEGT. V was pared by 5 bases and J by 1 base, with 1 base of the junction left unmatched. The CDR3 DNA reads TGTGCCAGCAGTAGGGACAGGAACACCGGGGAGCTGTTTTTT. Its translation: CASSRDRNTGELFF.

V is TRBV7-6 and J is TRBJ2-3; D call uncertain. The CDR3 runs 16 residues. The germline V and J ends were trimmed by 2 bases and 0 bases, with 12 bases remaining between them. Germline loops: CDR1 SGHVS, CDR2 FNYEAQ. The CDR3 loop reads CASSLSSGYSTDTQYF. In DNA, the CDR3 is TGTGCCAGCAGCTTATCGTCCGGGTATAGCACAGATACGCAGTATTTT.

This chain uses TRBV2 with TRBJ2-2; 11 positions match TRBD2. The CDR3 loop spans 16 amino acids. J was trimmed by 1 base and V by 5 bases; bases with no gene match: 3. CDR1 SNHLY and CDR2 FYNNEI come from the germline V gene. The CDR3 DNA reads TGTGCCAGCAGTCGACTAGCGGGACGGAACACCGGGGAGCTGTTTTTT. This encodes CASSRLAGRNTGELFF. The whole variable domain, filled in from reference TRBV2 and TRBJ2-2, reads EPEVTQTPSHQVTQMGQEVILRCVPISNHLYFYWYRQILGQKVEFLVSFYNNEISEKSEIFDDQFSVERPDGSNFTLKIRSTKLEDSAMYFCASSRLAGRNTGELFFGEGSRLTVL.

The CDR3 spells CASSPGLAGNNEQFF. CDR3 coding DNA: TGTGCCAGCTCACCGGGACTAGCGGGGAACAATGAGCAGTTCTTC. The V call is TRBV18, the J call TRBJ2-1; 13 bases are shared with TRBD2. The germline V gene encodes CDR1 KGHSH and CDR2 LQKENI. The trim removed 3 bases at V and 5 bases at J, leaving 1 base unmatched. CDR3 length: 15 amino acids.

The chain has TRBV27 and TRBJ2-2; D gene unclear. With 3 bases removed from V and 1 base from J, the gap between germline ends came to 12 bases. This CDR3 comprises 16 residues. Germline loops: CDR1 MNHEY, CDR2 SMNVEV (reference sequence). For the CDR3, the DNA is TGTGCCAGCAGTTTGCCCGGCAGCCTGAACACCGGGGAGCTGTTTTTT. Its protein is CASSLPGSLNTGELFF.

For the CDR3, the DNA is TGCGCCAGCAGCTTGTTGGGGTTGAGCTCACCCCTCCACTTT. Its protein is CASSLLGLSSPLHF. V gene TRBV5-1 combines with J gene TRBJ1-6; D not certain. In germline, CDR1 is SGHRS, CDR2 YFSETQ. This CDR3 contains 14 residues. V shed 1 base and J shed 10 bases, with 12 bases lying between them.